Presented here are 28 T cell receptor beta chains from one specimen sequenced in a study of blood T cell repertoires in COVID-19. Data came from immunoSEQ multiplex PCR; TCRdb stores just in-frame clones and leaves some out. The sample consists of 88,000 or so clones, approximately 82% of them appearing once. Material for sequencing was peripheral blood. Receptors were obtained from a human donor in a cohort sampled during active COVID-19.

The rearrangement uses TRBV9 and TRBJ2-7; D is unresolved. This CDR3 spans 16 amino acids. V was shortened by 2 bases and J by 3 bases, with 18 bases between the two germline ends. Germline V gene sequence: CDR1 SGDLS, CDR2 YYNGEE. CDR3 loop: CASSVRPGGAVYEQYF. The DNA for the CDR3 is TGTGCCAGCAGCGTCCGCCCTGGCGGCGCAGTCTACGAGCAGTACTTC.

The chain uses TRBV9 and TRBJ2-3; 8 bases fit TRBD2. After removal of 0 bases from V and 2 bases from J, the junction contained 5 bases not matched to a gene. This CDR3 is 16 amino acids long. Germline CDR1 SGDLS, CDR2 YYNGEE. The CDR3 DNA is TGTGCCAGCAGCGTAGCGGCTAGCGGGCCCACAGATACGCAGTATTTT. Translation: CASSVAASGPTDTQYF.

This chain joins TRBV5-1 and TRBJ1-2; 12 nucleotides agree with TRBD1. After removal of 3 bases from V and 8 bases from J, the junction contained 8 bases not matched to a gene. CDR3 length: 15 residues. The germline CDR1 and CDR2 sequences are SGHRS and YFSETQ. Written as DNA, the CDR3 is TGCGCCAGCAGCTACGGGACAGGGGGCGCAGGGGGCTACACCTTC. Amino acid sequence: CASSYGTGGAGGYTF.

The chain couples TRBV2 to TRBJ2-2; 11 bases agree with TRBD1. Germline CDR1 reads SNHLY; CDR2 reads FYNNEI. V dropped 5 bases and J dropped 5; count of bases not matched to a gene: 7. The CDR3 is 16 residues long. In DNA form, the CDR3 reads TGTGCCAGCAGTTTTTCCGGGACAGGGGGGACCGGGGAGCTGTTTTTT. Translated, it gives CASSFSGTGGTGELFF. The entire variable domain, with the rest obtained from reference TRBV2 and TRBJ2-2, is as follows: EPEVTQTPSHQVTQMGQEVILRCVPISNHLYFYWYRQILGQKVEFLVSFYNNEISEKSEIFDDQFSVERPDGSNFTLKIRSTKLEDSAMYFCASSFSGTGGTGELFFGEGSRLTVL.

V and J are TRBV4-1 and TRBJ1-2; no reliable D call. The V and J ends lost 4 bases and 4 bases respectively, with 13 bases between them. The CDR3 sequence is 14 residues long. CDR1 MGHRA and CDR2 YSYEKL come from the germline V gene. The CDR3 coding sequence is TGCGCCAGCAGCCCCCCGGTCGAGGGCTATGGCTACACCTTC. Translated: CASSPPVEGYGYTF.

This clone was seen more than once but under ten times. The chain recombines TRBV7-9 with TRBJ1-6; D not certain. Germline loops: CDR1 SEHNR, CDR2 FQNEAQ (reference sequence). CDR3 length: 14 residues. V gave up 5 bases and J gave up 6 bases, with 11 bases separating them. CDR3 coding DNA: TGTGCCAGCAGCCTACCCCCCCGTAATTCACCCCTCCACTTT. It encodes CASSLPPRNSPLHF.

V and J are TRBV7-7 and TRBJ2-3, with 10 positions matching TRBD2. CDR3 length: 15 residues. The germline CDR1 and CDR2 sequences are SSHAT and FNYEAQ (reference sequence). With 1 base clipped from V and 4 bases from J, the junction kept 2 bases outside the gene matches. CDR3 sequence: CASSLGTSGSDTQYF. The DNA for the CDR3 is TGTGCCAGCAGCTTAGGGACTAGCGGTTCAGATACGCAGTATTTT.

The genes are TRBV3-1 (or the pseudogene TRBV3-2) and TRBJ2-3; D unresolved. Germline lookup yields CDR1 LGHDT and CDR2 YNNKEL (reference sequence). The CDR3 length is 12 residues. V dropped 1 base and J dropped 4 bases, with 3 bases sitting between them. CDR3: CASSQVSDTQYF. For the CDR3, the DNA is TGTGCCAGCAGCCAAGTATCAGATACGCAGTATTTT.

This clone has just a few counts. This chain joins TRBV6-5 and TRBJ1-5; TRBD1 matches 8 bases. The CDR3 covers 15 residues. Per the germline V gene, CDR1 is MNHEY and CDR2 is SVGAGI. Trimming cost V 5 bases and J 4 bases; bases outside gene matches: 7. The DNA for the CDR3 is TGTGCCAGCAGTCCGGGACAGGTCAAGAATCAGCCCCAGCATTTT. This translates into CASSPGQVKNQPQHF.

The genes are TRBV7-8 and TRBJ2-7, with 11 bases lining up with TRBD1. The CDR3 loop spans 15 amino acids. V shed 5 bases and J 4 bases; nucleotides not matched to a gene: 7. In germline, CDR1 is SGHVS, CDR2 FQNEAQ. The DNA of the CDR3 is TGTGCCAGCAGCGCCCGGGACAGGGGGATGTACGAGCAGTACTTC. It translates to CASSARDRGMYEQYF.

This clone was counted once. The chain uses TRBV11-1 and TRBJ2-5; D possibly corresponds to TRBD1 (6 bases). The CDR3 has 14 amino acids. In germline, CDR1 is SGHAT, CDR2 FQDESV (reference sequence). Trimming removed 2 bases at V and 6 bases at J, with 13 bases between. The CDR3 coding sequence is TGTGCCAGCAGCTTAATGGGGGCGGAGAAGACCCAGTACTTC. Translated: CASSLMGAEKTQYF.

This chain's CDR3 is CASSHRTSRSGELFF. CDR3 coding DNA: TGTGCCAGCAGTCACCGGACTAGCCGCTCCGGGGAGCTGTTTTTT. The chain carries TRBV6-2 or TRBV6-3 and TRBJ2-2, with TRBD2 matching 8 bases. The CDR3 spans 15 residues. Germline CDR1 reads MNHEY; CDR2 reads SVGEGT. V was pared by 5 bases and J by 6 bases, with 8 bases of the junction left unmatched.

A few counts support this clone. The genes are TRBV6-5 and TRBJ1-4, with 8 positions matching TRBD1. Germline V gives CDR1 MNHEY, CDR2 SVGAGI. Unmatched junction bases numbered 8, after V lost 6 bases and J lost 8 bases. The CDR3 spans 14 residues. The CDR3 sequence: CASSRDRKGEKLFF. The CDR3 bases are TGTGCCAGCAGCCGGGACAGGAAGGGGGAAAAACTGTTTTTT.

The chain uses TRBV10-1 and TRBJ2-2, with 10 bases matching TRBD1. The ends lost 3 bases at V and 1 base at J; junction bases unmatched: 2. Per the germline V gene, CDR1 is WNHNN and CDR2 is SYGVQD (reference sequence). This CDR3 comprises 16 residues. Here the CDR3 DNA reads TGCGCCAGCAGTGATTGGGACAGGGGGAACACCGGGGAGCTGTTTTTT. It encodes CASSDWDRGNTGELFF.

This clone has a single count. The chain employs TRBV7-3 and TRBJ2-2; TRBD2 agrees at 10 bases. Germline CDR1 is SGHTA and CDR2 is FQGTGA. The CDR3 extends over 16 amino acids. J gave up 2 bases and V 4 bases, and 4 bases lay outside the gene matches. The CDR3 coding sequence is TGTGCCAGCAGCTCATCTAGCGGGAGTAACACCGGGGAGCTGTTTTTT. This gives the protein CASSSSSGSNTGELFF.

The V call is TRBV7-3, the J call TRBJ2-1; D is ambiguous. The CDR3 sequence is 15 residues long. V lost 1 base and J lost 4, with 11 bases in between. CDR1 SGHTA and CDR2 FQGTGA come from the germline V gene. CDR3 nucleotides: TGTGCCAGCAGCTTAAACCCCAACACGTACAATGAGCAGTTCTTC. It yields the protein CASSLNPNTYNEQFF.

For the CDR3, the DNA is TGTGCCACCAGTGATGCCGACATCCGCCCTACAAATGAGCAGTTCTTC. Translation gives CATSDADIRPTNEQFF. The rearrangement links TRBV24-1 to TRBJ2-1; D gene unclear. CDR3 length: 16 residues. Germline CDR1 is KGHDR and CDR2 is SFDVKD. V was clipped by 3 bases and J by 7 bases, with 18 bases between them.

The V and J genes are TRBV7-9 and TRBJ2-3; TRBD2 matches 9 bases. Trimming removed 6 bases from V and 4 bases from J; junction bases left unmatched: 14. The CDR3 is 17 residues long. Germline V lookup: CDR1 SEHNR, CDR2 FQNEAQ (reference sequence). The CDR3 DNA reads TGTGCCAGCAGTCGTACCAAACCTAGCGGGGAGGCAGATACGCAGTATTTT. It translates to CASSRTKPSGEADTQYF.

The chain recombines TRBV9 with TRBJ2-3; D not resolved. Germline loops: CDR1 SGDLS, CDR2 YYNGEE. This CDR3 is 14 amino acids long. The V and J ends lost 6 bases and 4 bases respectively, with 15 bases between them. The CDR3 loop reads CASTLLPAADTQYF. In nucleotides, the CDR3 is TGTGCCAGCACCCTACTCCCCGCGGCAGATACGCAGTATTTT.

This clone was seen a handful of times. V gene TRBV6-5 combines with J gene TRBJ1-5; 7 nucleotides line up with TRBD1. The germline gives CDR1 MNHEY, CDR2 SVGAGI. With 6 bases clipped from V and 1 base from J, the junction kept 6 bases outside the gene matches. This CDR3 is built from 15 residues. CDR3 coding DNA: TGTGCCAGCAGGACGCCGACAGGGAGCAATCAGCCCCAGCATTTT. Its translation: CASRTPTGSNQPQHF.

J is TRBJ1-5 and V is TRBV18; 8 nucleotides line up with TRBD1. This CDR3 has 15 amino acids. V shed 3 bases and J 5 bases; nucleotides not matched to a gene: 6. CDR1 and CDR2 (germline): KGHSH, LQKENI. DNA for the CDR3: TGTGCCAGCTCACCTTCACAGGGGGATGATCAGCCCCAGCATTTT. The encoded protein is CASSPSQGDDQPQHF.

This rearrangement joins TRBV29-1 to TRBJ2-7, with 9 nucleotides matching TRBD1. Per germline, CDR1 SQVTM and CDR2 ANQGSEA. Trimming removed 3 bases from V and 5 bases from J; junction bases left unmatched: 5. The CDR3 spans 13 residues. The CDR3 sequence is CSVEKGQGDEQYF. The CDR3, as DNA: TGCAGCGTTGAGAAGGGACAGGGCGACGAGCAGTACTTC.

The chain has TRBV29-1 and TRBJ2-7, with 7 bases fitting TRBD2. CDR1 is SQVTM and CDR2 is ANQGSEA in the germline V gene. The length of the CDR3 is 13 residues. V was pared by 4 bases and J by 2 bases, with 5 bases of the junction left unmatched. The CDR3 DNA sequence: TGCAGCGTTGTGGGGGACTACACCTACGAGCAGTACTTC. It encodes CSVVGDYTYEQYF.

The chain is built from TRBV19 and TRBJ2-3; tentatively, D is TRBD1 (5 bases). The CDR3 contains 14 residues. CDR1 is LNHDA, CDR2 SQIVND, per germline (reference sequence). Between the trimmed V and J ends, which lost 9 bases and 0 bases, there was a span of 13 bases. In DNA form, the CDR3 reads TGTGCCAGCCGCTTTCAGGGAAGCACAGATACGCAGTATTTT. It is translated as CASRFQGSTDTQYF. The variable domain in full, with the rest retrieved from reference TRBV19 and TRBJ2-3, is DGGITQSPKYLFRKEGQNVTLSCEQNLNHDAMYWYRQDPGQGLRLIYYSQIVNDFQKGDIAEGYSVSREKKESFPLTVTSAQKNPTAFYLCASRFQGSTDTQYFGPGTRLTVL.

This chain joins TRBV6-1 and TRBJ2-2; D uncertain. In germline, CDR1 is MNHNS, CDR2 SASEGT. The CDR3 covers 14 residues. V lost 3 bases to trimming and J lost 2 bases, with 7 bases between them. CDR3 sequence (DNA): TGTGCCAGCAGTGAGAATACAAACACCGGGGAGCTGTTTTTT. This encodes CASSENTNTGELFF.

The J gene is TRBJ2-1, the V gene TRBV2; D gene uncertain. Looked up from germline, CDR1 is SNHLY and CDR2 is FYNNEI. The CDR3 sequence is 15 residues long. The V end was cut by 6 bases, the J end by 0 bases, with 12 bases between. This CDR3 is CASRETPSSYNEQFF. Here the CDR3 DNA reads TGTGCCAGCAGGGAGACTCCGAGCTCCTACAATGAGCAGTTCTTC.

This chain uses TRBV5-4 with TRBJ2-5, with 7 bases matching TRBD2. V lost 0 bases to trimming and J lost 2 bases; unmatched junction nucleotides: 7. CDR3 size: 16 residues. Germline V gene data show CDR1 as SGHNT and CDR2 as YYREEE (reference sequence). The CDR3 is CASSLEIGGGQETQYF. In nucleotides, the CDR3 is TGTGCCAGCAGCTTGGAAATAGGCGGGGGACAAGAGACCCAGTACTTC. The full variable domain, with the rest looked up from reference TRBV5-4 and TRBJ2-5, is ETGVTQSPTHLIKTRGQQVTLRCSSQSGHNTVSWYQQALGQGPQFIFQYYREEENGRGNFPPRFSGLQFPNYSSELNVNALELDDSALYLCASSLEIGGGQETQYFGPGTRLLVL.

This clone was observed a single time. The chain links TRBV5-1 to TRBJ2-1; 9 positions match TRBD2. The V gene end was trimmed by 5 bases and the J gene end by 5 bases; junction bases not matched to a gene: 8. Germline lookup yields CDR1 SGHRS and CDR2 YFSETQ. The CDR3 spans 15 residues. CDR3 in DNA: TGCGCCAGCAGTTTCGGGTTAGCGGGAGACAATGAGCAGTTCTTC. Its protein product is CASSFGLAGDNEQFF.